This is a list of T cell receptor beta chains from one sample in a study of T cells in Graves' hyperthyroidism and ophthalmopathy. TCRdb reanalysed the multiplex PCR reads using MiXCR and keeps one entry per CDR3 protein. Of 550,000 to 800,000 distinct CDR3 sequences listed, roughly a sixth are singletons. Sequenced sample: blood. These receptors were collected from a man aged 45-65 years with Graves' hyperthyroidism. The CDR3 runs from the conserved cysteine through the conserved F or W. Fields, in order: CDR3 length, clone size, V gene, CDR3 protein. Clone size is given for some rows only: seen once, a few or many times, or a class if the clone is expanded.

cdr3_length: 13
clone_size: -
v_call: TRBV13
cdr3_aa: CASRPVRGSEQYF

cdr3_length: 14
clone_size: -
v_call: TRBV12-3/TRBV12-4
cdr3_aa: CASRTTRDSDEALF

cdr3_length: 14
clone_size: few
v_call: TRBV30
cdr3_aa: CAWNLDTLSYEQYF

cdr3_length: 12
clone_size: few
v_call: TRBV5-6
cdr3_aa: CASSLDSYQQYF

cdr3_length: 17
clone_size: many
v_call: TRBV6-1
cdr3_aa: CASRGASGRMNTGELFF

cdr3_length: 13
clone_size: few
v_call: TRBV10-3
cdr3_aa: CAISDYRTDTQYF

cdr3_length: 19
clone_size: many
v_call: TRBV28
cdr3_aa: CASSSPGQVFLVGNQPQHF

cdr3_length: 15
clone_size: few
v_call: TRBV20-1
cdr3_aa: CSAKSGGSSYNEQFF

cdr3_length: 14
clone_size: few
v_call: TRBV28
cdr3_aa: CASSIGQGGSPLHF

cdr3_length: 15
clone_size: few
v_call: TRBV27
cdr3_aa: CASTSRGTALNEQFF

cdr3_length: 14
clone_size: few
v_call: TRBV5-1
cdr3_aa: CASSDGVTGYGYTF

cdr3_length: 15
clone_size: few
v_call: TRBV6-1
cdr3_aa: CASLTGLAGADEQFF

cdr3_length: 17
clone_size: many
v_call: TRBV7-2
cdr3_aa: CASSSGQGVGTNEKLFF